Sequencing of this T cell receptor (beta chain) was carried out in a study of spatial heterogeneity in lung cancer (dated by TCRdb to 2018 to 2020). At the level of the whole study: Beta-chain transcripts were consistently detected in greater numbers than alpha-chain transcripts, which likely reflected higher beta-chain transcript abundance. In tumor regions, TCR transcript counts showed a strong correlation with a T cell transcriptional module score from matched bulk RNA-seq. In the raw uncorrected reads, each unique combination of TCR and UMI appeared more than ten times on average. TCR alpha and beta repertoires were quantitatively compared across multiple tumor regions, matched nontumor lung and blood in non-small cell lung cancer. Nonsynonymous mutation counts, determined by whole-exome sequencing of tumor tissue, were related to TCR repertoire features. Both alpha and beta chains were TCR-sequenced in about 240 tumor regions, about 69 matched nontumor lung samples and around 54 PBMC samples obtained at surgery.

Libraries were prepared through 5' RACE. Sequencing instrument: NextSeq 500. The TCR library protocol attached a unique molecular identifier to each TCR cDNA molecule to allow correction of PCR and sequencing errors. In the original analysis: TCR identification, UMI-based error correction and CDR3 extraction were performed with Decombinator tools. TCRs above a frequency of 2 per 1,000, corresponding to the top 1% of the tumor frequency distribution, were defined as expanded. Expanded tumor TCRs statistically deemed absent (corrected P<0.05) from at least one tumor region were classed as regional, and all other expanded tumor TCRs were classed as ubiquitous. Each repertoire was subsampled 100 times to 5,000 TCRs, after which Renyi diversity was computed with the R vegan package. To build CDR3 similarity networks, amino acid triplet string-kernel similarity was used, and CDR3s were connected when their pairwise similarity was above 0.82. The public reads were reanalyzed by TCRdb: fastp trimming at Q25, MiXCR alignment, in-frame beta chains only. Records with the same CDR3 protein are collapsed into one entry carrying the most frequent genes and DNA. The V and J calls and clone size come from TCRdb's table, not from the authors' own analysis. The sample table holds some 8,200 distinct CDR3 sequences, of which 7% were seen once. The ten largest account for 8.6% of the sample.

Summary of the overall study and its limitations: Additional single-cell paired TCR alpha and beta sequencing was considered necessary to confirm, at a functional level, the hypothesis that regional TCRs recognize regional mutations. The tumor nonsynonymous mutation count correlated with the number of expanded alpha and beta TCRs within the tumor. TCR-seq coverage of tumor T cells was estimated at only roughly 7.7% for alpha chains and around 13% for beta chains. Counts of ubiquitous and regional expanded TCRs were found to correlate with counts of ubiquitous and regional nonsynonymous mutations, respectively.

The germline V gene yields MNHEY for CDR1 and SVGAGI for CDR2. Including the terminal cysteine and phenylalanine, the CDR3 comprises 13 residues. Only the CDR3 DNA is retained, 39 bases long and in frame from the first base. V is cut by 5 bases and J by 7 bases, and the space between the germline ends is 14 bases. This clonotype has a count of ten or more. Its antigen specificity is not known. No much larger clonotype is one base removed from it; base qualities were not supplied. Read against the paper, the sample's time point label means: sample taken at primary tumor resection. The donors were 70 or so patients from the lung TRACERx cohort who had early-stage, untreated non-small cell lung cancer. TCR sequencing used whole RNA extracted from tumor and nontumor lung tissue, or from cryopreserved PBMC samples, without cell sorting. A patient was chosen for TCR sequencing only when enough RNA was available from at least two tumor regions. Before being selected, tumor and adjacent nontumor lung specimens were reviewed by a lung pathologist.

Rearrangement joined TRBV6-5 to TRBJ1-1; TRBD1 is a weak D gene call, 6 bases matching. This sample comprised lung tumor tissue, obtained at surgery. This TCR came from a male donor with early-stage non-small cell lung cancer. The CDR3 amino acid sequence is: CASSARGASEAFF. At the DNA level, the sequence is TGTGCCAGCAGTGCACGGGGGGCTAGTGAAGCTTTCTTT.